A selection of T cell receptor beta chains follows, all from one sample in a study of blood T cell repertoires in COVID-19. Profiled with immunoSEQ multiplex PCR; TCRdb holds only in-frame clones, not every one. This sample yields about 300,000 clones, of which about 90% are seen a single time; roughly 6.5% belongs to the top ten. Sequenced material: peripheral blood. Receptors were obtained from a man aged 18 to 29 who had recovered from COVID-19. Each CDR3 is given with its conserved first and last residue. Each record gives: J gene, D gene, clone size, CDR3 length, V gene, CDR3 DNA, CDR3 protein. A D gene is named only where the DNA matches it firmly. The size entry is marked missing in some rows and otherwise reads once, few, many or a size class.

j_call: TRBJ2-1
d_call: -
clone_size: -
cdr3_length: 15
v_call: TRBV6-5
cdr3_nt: TGTGCCAGCAGTTACTCGAGGGTAGCACACAATGAGCAGTTCTTC
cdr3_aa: CASSYSRVAHNEQFF

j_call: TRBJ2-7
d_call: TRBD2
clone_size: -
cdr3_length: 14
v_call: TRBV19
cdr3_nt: TGTGCCAGTAGTTCCGGGACTAGCGCCTACGAGCAGTACTTC
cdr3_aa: CASSSGTSAYEQYF

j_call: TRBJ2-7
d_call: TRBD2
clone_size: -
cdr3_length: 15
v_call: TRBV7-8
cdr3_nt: TGTGCCAGCAGCCCCCAGGGACTAGCGGGACGCGAGCAGTACTTC
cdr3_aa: CASSPQGLAGREQYF

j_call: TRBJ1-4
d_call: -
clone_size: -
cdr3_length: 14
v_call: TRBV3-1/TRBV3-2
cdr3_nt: TGTGCCAGCAGCCATTACAGGTTTAACGAAAAACTGTTTTTT
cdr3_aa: CASSHYRFNEKLFF

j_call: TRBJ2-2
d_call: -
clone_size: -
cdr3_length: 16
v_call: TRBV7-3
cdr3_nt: TGTGCCAGCAGCCAGGCCAGGGGTGACAACACCGGGGAGCTGTTTTTT
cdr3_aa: CASSQARGDNTGELFF

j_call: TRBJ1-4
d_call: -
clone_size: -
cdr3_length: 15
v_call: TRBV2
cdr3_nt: TGTGCCAGCAGGATCCCGGACAGCATTAATGAAAAACTGTTTTTT
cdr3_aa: CASRIPDSINEKLFF

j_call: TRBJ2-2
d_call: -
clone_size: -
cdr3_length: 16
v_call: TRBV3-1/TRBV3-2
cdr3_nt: TGTGCCAGCAGCCAAGTCGGGGGGCACGGCACCGGGGAGCTGTTTTTT
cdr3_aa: CASSQVGGHGTGELFF

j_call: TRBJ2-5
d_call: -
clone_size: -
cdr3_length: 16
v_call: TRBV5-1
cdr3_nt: TGCGCCAGCAGCTTGGCACGCAGGGGTAACCAAGAGACCCAGTACTTC
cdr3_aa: CASSLARRGNQETQYF

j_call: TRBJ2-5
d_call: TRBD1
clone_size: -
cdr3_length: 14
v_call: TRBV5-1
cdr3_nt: TGCGCCAGCAGCTTGGGGACAGGGAAAGAGACCCAGTACTTC
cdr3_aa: CASSLGTGKETQYF

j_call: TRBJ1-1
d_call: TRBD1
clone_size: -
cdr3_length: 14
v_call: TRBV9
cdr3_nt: TGTGCCAGCAGCGTAGGTGGGACAGGGGTTCAAGCTTTCTTT
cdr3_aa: CASSVGGTGVQAFF

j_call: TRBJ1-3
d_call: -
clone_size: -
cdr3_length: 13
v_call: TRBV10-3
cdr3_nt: TGTGCCTTCCAGGACACCTCTGGAAACACCATATATTTT
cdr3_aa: CAFQDTSGNTIYF

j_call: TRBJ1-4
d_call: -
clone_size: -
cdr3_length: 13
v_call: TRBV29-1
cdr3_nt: TGCAGCGGTAGACAGACCCTTAATGAAAAACTGTTTTTT
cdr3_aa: CSGRQTLNEKLFF

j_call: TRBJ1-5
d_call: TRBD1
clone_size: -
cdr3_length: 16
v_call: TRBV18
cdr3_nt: TGTGCCAGCTCACAACCGGGACAGGGACACAATCAGCCCCAGCATTTT
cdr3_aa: CASSQPGQGHNQPQHF

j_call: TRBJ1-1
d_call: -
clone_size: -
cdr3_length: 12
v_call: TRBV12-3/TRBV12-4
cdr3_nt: TGTGCCAGCACCCTAGGATGGACTGAAGCTTTCTTT
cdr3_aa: CASTLGWTEAFF

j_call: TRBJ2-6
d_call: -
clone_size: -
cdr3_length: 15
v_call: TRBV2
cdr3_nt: TGTGCCACCACCCGGTTCGGTGATGGGGCCAACGTCCTGACTTTC
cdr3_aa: CATTRFGDGANVLTF

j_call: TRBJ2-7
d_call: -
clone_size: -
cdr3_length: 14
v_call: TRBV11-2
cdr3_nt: TGTGCCAGCAGCTTAGAACGTGCTCCTTCAGGGCGGTACTTC
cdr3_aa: CASSLERAPSGRYF

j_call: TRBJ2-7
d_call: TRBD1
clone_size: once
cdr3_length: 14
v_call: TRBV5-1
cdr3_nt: TGCGCCAGCAGCTTGACGGGACAGGGTTCCGAGCAGTACTTC
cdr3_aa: CASSLTGQGSEQYF

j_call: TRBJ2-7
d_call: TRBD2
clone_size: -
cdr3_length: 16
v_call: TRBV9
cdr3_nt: TGTGCCAGCAGCGCCAGCCGGGGGGTGGCCCCCTACGAGCAGTACTTC
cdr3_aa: CASSASRGVAPYEQYF

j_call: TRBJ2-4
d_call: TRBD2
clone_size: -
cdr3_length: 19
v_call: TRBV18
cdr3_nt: TGTGCCAGCTCACTTTCGACTAGCGGGGGCGGAGTAGCCAAAAACATTCAGTACTTC
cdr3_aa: CASSLSTSGGGVAKNIQYF

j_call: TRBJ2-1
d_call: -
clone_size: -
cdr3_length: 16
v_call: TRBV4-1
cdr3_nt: TGCGCCAGCAGCCAAGATCGGCGGTATCGGGACAATGAGCAGTTCTTC
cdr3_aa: CASSQDRRYRDNEQFF

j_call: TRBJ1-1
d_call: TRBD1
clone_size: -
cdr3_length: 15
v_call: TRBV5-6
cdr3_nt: TGTGCCAGCAGCTCCCGACAGGGGGTGAGCACTGAAGCTTTCTTT
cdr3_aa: CASSSRQGVSTEAFF

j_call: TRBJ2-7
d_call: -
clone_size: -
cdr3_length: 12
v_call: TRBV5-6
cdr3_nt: TGTGCCAGCACCTCCCAGGGGTGGGAGCAGTACTTC
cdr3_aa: CASTSQGWEQYF

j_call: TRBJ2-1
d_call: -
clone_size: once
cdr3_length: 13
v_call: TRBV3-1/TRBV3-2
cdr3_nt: TGTGCCAGCAGCCAAGATTACTCCAATGAGCAGTTCTTC
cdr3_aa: CASSQDYSNEQFF

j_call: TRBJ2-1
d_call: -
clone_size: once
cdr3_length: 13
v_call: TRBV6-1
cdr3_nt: TGTGCCAGCAGTGAAGCTTATGAGGGAGAGCAGTTCTTC
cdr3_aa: CASSEAYEGEQFF

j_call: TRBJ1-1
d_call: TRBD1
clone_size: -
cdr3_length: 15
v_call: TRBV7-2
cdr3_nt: TGTGCCAGCAGCCAATCGACAGGGGGCATCACTGAAGCTTTCTTT
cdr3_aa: CASSQSTGGITEAFF

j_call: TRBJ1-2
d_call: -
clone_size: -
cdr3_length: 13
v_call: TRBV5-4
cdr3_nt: TGTGCCAGCAGCTTGCTCGACAGTTATGGCTACACCTTC
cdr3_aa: CASSLLDSYGYTF

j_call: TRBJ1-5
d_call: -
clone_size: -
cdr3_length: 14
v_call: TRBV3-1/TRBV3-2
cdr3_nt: TGTGCCAGCAGCCAAGATCCAGGAGGGCAGCCCCAGCATTTT
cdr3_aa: CASSQDPGGQPQHF

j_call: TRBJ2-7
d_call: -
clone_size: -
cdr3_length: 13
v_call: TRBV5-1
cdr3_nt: TGCGCCAGCAGCTTAACTCCCGTGGAGGAGCAGTACTTC
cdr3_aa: CASSLTPVEEQYF

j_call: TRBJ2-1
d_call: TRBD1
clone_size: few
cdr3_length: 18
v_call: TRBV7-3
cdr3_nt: TGTGCCAGCAGCATAACCGGCGAGACAGGGGGCTCCTACAATGAGCAGTTCTTC
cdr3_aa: CASSITGETGGSYNEQFF

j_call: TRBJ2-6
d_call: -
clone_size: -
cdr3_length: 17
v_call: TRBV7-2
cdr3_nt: TGTGCCAGCAGCAAGGACAGTTCGAGCTCTGGGGCCAACGTCCTGACTTTC
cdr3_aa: CASSKDSSSSGANVLTF

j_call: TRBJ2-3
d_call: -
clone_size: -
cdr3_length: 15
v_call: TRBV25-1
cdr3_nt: TGTGCCAGCAGTCAAAGGCAGGGACTCACAGATACGCAGTATTTT
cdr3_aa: CASSQRQGLTDTQYF

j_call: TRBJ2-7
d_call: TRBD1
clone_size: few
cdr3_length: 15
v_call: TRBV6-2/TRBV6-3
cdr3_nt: TGTGCCAGCAGTTACCCCGGCCCGACAGGGTTCGAGCAGTACTTC
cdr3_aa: CASSYPGPTGFEQYF

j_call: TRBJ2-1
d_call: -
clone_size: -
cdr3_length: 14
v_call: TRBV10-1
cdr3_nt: TGCGCCAGCAGTCGGGAAGGGAAGGGCAATGAGCAGTTCTTC
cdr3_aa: CASSREGKGNEQFF

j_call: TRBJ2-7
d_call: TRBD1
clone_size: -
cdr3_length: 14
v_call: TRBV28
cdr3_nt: TGTGCCAGCAGTTCTGGGACAGGGATCTACGAGCAGTACTTC
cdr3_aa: CASSSGTGIYEQYF

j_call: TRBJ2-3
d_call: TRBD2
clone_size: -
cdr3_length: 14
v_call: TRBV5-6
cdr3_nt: TGTGCCAGCAGCTCGACTAGCTCCACAGATACGCAGTATTTT
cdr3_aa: CASSSTSSTDTQYF

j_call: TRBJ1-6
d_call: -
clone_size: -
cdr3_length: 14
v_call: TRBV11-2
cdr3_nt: TGTGCCAGCAGCTTAGACCAGACAAATTCACCCCTCCACTTT
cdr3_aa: CASSLDQTNSPLHF

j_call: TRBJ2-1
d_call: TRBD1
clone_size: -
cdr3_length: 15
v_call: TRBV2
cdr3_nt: TGTGCCAGCAGCGTACAGGGACAGGGGGACAATGAGCAGTTCTTC
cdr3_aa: CASSVQGQGDNEQFF

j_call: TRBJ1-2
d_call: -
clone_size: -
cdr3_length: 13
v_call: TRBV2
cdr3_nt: TGTGCCAGCAGGGGGGGAGCTAACTATGGCTACACCTTC
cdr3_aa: CASRGGANYGYTF

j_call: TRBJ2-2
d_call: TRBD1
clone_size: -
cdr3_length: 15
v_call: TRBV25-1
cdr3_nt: TGTGCCAGCAGTGAGGGACAGAAGAACACCGGGGAGCTGTTTTTT
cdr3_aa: CASSEGQKNTGELFF

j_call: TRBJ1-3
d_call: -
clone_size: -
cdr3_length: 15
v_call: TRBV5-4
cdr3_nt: TGTGCCAGCAGCTTGTATCAGGGCTCTGGAAACACCATATATTTT
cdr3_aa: CASSLYQGSGNTIYF

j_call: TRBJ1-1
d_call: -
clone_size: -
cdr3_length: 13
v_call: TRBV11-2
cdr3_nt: TGTGCCAGCACCGCAGGGCTGACAAATGAAGCTTTCTTT
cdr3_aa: CASTAGLTNEAFF

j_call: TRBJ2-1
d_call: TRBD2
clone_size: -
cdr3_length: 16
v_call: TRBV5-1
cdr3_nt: TGCGCCAGCAGCCTCGGGACTAGCGGGGTGGGCAATGAGCAGTTCTTC
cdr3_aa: CASSLGTSGVGNEQFF

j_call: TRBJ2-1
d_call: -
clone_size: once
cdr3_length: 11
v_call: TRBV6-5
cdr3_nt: TGTTCTTGCCACGGGGGTACTGAGCAGTTCTTC
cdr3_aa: CSCHGGTEQFF

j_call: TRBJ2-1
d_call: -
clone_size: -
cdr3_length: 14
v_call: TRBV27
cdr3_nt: TGTGCCAGCAGTTACAGAGTCTCCTACAATGAGCAGTTCTTC
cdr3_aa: CASSYRVSYNEQFF

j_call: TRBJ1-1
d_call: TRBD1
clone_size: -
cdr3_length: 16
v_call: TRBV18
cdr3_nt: TGTGCCAGCTCACAATCTCCGGGACAGGGATACACTGAAGCTTTCTTT
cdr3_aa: CASSQSPGQGYTEAFF

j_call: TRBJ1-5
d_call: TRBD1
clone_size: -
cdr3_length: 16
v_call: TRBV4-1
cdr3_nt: TGCGCCAGCAGCCAAGAACGGGTGCAGGGGGGTCAGCCCCAGCATTTT
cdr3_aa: CASSQERVQGGQPQHF

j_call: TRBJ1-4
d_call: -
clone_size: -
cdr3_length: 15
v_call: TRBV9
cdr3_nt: TGTGCCAGCAGCAGCGGCGGGGTTGCTAATGAAAAACTGTTTTTT
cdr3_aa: CASSSGGVANEKLFF

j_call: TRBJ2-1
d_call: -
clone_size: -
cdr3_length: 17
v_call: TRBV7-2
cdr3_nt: TGTGCCAGCAGCTTTAGACCTCAGGGGTTTGCCTACAATGAGCAGTTCTTC
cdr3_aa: CASSFRPQGFAYNEQFF

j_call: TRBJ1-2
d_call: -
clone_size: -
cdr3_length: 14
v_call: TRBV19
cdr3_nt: TGTGCCAGTACCCCGCCCCTGAGGAACTATGGCTACACCTTC
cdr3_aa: CASTPPLRNYGYTF

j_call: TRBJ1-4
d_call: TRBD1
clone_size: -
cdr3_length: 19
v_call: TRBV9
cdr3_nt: TGTGCCAGCAGCGTATCCGGGACAGGGGGACCAGCAACTAATGAAAAACTGTTTTTT
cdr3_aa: CASSVSGTGGPATNEKLFF

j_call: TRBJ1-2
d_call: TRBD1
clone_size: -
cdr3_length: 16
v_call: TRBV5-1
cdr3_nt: TGCGCCAGCAGCTTCTCGGACAGGGCCATCCCGAATGGCTACACCTTC
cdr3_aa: CASSFSDRAIPNGYTF

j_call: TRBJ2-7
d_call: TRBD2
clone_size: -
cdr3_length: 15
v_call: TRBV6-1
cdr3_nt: TGTGCCAGCAGTGAAGAGACTAGCGGGAGCTACGAGCAGTACTTC
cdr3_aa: CASSEETSGSYEQYF

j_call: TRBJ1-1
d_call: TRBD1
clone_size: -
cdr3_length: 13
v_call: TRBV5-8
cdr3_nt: TGTGCCAGCAGGGATGCAGGGGGCACTGAAGCTTTCTTT
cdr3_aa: CASRDAGGTEAFF

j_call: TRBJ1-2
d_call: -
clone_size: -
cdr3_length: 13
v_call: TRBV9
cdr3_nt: TGTGCCAGCAGCGTAGTAATGGGGGGTGGCTACACCTTC
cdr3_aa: CASSVVMGGGYTF

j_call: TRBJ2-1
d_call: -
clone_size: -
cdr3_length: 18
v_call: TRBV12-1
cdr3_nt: TGTGCCAGCAGCCCAGGGACTAGCGGGAGGGCCGGCCACAATGAGCAGTTCTTC
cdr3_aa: CASSPGTSGRAGHNEQFF

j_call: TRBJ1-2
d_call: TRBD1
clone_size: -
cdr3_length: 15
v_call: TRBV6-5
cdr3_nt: TGTGCCAGCAGTTACGGACAGGGCGAACTATATGGCTACACCTTC
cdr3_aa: CASSYGQGELYGYTF

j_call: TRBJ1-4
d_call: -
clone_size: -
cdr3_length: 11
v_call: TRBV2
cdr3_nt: TGTGCCAGCACCTCTAATGAAAAACTGTTTTTT
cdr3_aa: CASTSNEKLFF

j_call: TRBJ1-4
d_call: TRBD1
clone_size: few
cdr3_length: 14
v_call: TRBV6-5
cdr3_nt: TGTGCCAGCAGTCTACAGGGGGCCGGTGAAAAACTGTTTTTT
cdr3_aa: CASSLQGAGEKLFF